These T cell receptor beta chains were read from a single sample in a study of cytotoxic CD8 clonotypes in ibrutinib-treated CLL. Produced via immunoSEQ multiplex PCR; TCRdb's table is partial and in-frame only. The table has 140,000 or so clones, 79% seen once; the top ten hold around 13%. The sequenced sample was PBMCs, obtained after 12 months of ibrutinib treatment. The receptors stem from a human donor with chronic lymphocytic leukemia. Both conserved end residues are part of each CDR3. The order of the fields is J gene, V gene, clone size, D gene, CDR3 protein, CDR3 DNA. D genes are given only for firm matches. Not every row has a clone size; where given, it reads once, few, many or a size class.

j_gene: TRBJ2-7; v_gene: TRBV7-6; abundance: NA; d_gene: NA; CDR3aa: CASSLRGQGYKSSYEQYF; CDR3nt: TGTGCCAGCAGCCTCAGGGGACAAGGCTATAAAAGCTCCTACGAGCAGTACTTC
j_gene: TRBJ1-4; v_gene: TRBV6-5; abundance: NA; d_gene: NA; CDR3aa: CASSDRGLREKLFF; CDR3nt: TGTGCCAGCAGCGACCGAGGCCTCCGTGAAAAACTGTTTTTT
j_gene: TRBJ1-1; v_gene: TRBV29-1; abundance: NA; d_gene: NA; CDR3aa: CSVGVNTEAFF; CDR3nt: TGCAGCGTTGGAGTCAACACTGAAGCTTTCTTT
j_gene: TRBJ1-2; v_gene: TRBV4-3; abundance: NA; d_gene: NA; CDR3aa: CASSQDPGKGYGYTF; CDR3nt: TGCGCCAGCAGCCAAGATCCAGGGAAAGGCTATGGCTACACCTTC
j_gene: TRBJ2-7; v_gene: TRBV7-2; abundance: NA; d_gene: TRBD2; CDR3aa: CASSLVGSSGIPYEQYF; CDR3nt: TGTGCCAGCAGCTTAGTAGGGTCTAGCGGGATACCCTACGAGCAGTACTTC
j_gene: TRBJ2-7; v_gene: TRBV7-6; abundance: NA; d_gene: TRBD2; CDR3aa: CASGRLAGAPAHEQYF; CDR3nt: TGTGCCAGTGGTAGGCTAGCGGGAGCTCCCGCCCACGAGCAGTACTTC
j_gene: TRBJ2-5; v_gene: TRBV25-1; abundance: NA; d_gene: NA; CDR3aa: CASIEGNQETQYF; CDR3nt: TGTGCCAGCATTGAGGGAAACCAAGAGACCCAGTACTTC
j_gene: TRBJ1-1; v_gene: TRBV9; abundance: few; d_gene: NA; CDR3aa: CASSVEVRNTEAFF; CDR3nt: TGTGCCAGCAGCGTTGAGGTGAGGAACACTGAAGCTTTCTTT
j_gene: TRBJ1-2; v_gene: TRBV4-2; abundance: few; d_gene: NA; CDR3aa: CASSQGSGGYTF; CDR3nt: TGTGCCAGCAGCCAAGGTTCGGGTGGCTACACCTTC
j_gene: TRBJ1-1; v_gene: TRBV5-6; abundance: NA; d_gene: NA; CDR3aa: CASSFYGRVEMEAFF; CDR3nt: TGTGCCAGCAGCTTTTACGGCAGGGTCGAAATGGAAGCTTTCTTT
j_gene: TRBJ2-1; v_gene: TRBV4-3; abundance: once; d_gene: TRBD2; CDR3aa: CASSRLARSGYNEQFF; CDR3nt: TGCGCCAGCAGCCGACTAGCGCGTAGTGGGTACAATGAGCAGTTCTTC
j_gene: TRBJ1-2; v_gene: TRBV4-3; abundance: NA; d_gene: TRBD1; CDR3aa: CASSQDFAQGGGGYTF; CDR3nt: TGCGCCAGCAGCCAAGATTTCGCACAGGGGGGTGGTGGCTACACCTTC
j_gene: TRBJ2-2; v_gene: TRBV2; abundance: NA; d_gene: NA; CDR3aa: CASSIDRNTGELFF; CDR3nt: TGTGCCAGCAGTATCGACAGGAACACCGGGGAGCTGTTTTTT
j_gene: TRBJ2-7; v_gene: TRBV28; abundance: NA; d_gene: TRBD2; CDR3aa: CASSLPLASGRGNEQYF; CDR3nt: TGTGCCAGCAGCCTACCCCTGGCTAGCGGGAGAGGTAACGAGCAGTACTTC
j_gene: TRBJ2-4; v_gene: TRBV19; abundance: NA; d_gene: TRBD2; CDR3aa: CATRLAGGPKNIQYF; CDR3nt: TGTGCCACCCGACTAGCGGGAGGGCCCAAAAACATTCAGTACTTC
j_gene: TRBJ1-1; v_gene: TRBV5-4; abundance: NA; d_gene: NA; CDR3aa: CASSFQGRTFSEAFF; CDR3nt: TGTGCCAGCAGCTTCCAGGGCCGAACGTTTAGTGAAGCTTTCTTT
j_gene: TRBJ2-5; v_gene: TRBV7-9; abundance: once; d_gene: NA; CDR3aa: CASSFAGETQYF; CDR3nt: TGTGCCAGCAGCTTTGCGGGGGAGACCCAGTACTTC
j_gene: TRBJ2-7; v_gene: TRBV4-3; abundance: NA; d_gene: TRBD1; CDR3aa: CASSLGTGGGEQYF; CDR3nt: TGCGCCAGCAGCCTAGGGACAGGGGGTGGCGAGCAGTACTTC
j_gene: TRBJ1-4; v_gene: TRBV11-2; abundance: NA; d_gene: NA; CDR3aa: CASSSFVGTAYEKLFF; CDR3nt: TGTGCCAGCAGCTCGTTTGTGGGGACGGCGTATGAAAAACTGTTTTTT
j_gene: TRBJ2-3; v_gene: TRBV6-6; abundance: NA; d_gene: NA; CDR3aa: CASRTSTDTQYF; CDR3nt: TGTGCCAGCAGGACTAGCACAGATACGCAGTATTTT
j_gene: TRBJ1-4; v_gene: TRBV28; abundance: NA; d_gene: NA; CDR3aa: CASRLRREKLFF; CDR3nt: TGTGCCAGCAGGCTTCGGAGGGAAAAACTGTTTTTT
j_gene: TRBJ1-1; v_gene: TRBV27; abundance: NA; d_gene: NA; CDR3aa: CASSLSRRSEAFF; CDR3nt: TGTGCCAGCAGTTTAAGCAGGAGGTCTGAAGCTTTCTTT
j_gene: TRBJ2-7; v_gene: TRBV18; abundance: NA; d_gene: TRBD2; CDR3aa: CASSPAGVAGVYEQYF; CDR3nt: TGTGCCAGCTCACCAGCGGGGGTAGCGGGAGTCTACGAGCAGTACTTC
j_gene: TRBJ1-2; v_gene: TRBV7-2; abundance: NA; d_gene: NA; CDR3aa: CASSLEGVTARSYTF; CDR3nt: TGTGCCAGCAGCTTAGAAGGGGTGACTGCACGTAGCTACACCTTC
j_gene: TRBJ2-1; v_gene: TRBV7-9; abundance: NA; d_gene: TRBD2; CDR3aa: CASSLPGLAVSPSYNEQFF; CDR3nt: TGTGCCAGCAGTCTCCCGGGACTAGCTGTTTCGCCGAGCTACAATGAGCAGTTCTTC
j_gene: TRBJ1-4; v_gene: TRBV2; abundance: NA; d_gene: NA; CDR3aa: CASRQFGGLGEKLFF; CDR3nt: TGTGCCAGCAGACAGTTTGGGGGGCTCGGTGAAAAACTGTTTTTT
j_gene: TRBJ1-5; v_gene: TRBV7-8; abundance: NA; d_gene: NA; CDR3aa: CASSFLGVGSNQPQHF; CDR3nt: TGTGCCAGCAGCTTTTTGGGGGTTGGGAGCAATCAGCCCCAGCATTTT
j_gene: TRBJ1-2; v_gene: TRBV6-1; abundance: NA; d_gene: TRBD1; CDR3aa: CASLERGGAGGYTF; CDR3nt: TGTGCCAGCCTCGAAAGAGGGGGCGCGGGTGGCTACACCTTC
j_gene: TRBJ1-1; v_gene: TRBV7-6; abundance: once; d_gene: NA; CDR3aa: CASSLARNTEAFF; CDR3nt: TGTGCCAGCAGCTTAGCAAGGAACACTGAAGCTTTCTTT
j_gene: TRBJ2-2; v_gene: TRBV9; abundance: NA; d_gene: TRBD1; CDR3aa: CASRAGTGRNTGELFF; CDR3nt: TGTGCCAGCAGGGCCGGGACAGGGCGAAACACCGGGGAGCTGTTTTTT
j_gene: TRBJ1-5; v_gene: TRBV7-8; abundance: NA; d_gene: NA; CDR3aa: CASSVQGSNQPQHF; CDR3nt: TGTGCCAGCAGCGTACAGGGATCGAATCAGCCCCAGCATTTT
j_gene: TRBJ2-6; v_gene: TRBV5-1; abundance: NA; d_gene: NA; CDR3aa: CASSFSGDPTGANVLTF; CDR3nt: TGCGCCAGCAGCTTTTCCGGGGACCCAACCGGGGCCAACGTCCTGACTTTC
j_gene: TRBJ2-3; v_gene: TRBV7-9; abundance: NA; d_gene: NA; CDR3aa: CASSTGTIFTDTQYF; CDR3nt: TGTGCCAGCAGCACGGGGACGATTTTCACAGATACGCAGTATTTT
j_gene: TRBJ2-3; v_gene: TRBV5-4; abundance: few; d_gene: TRBD2; CDR3aa: CASSTWTSGTDTQYF; CDR3nt: TGTGCCAGCAGCACTTGGACTAGCGGCACAGATACGCAGTATTTT
j_gene: TRBJ1-1; v_gene: TRBV11-1; abundance: once; d_gene: NA; CDR3aa: CASSFVPNPTQGYEF; CDR3nt: TGTGCCAGCAGCTTCGTACCCAATCCGACTCAAGGCTACGAGTTT
j_gene: TRBJ1-5; v_gene: TRBV6-5; abundance: NA; d_gene: NA; CDR3aa: CASSPGGYQPQHF; CDR3nt: TGTGCCAGCAGCCCCGGGGGATATCAGCCCCAGCATTTT
j_gene: TRBJ2-3; v_gene: TRBV7-9; abundance: once; d_gene: NA; CDR3aa: CASSLDRPVATQYF; CDR3nt: TGTGCCAGCAGCTTAGATCGGCCGGTTGCTACGCAGTATTTT
j_gene: TRBJ2-1; v_gene: TRBV6-5; abundance: NA; d_gene: NA; CDR3aa: CASSHRVNEQFF; CDR3nt: TGTGCCAGCAGCCACAGGGTCAATGAGCAGTTCTTC
j_gene: TRBJ2-5; v_gene: TRBV18; abundance: NA; d_gene: TRBD2; CDR3aa: CASSPPGLDPRQETQYF; CDR3nt: TGTGCCAGCTCACCACCCGGACTAGACCCACGACAAGAGACCCAGTACTTC
j_gene: TRBJ2-3; v_gene: TRBV7-2; abundance: once; d_gene: NA; CDR3aa: CASSRNGGTDTQYF; CDR3nt: TGTGCCAGCAGCCGCAATGGGGGCACAGATACGCAGTATTTT
j_gene: TRBJ1-2; v_gene: TRBV19; abundance: few; d_gene: TRBD1; CDR3aa: CASSEGTGVGYTF; CDR3nt: TGTGCCAGTAGTGAGGGGACAGGCGTTGGCTACACCTTC
j_gene: TRBJ2-3; v_gene: TRBV5-4; abundance: NA; d_gene: NA; CDR3aa: CASSPPSTDTQYF; CDR3nt: TGTGCCAGCAGCCCACCCTCCACAGATACGCAGTATTTT
j_gene: TRBJ2-3; v_gene: TRBV6-5; abundance: NA; d_gene: TRBD2; CDR3aa: CASSSRLAGDPDTQYF; CDR3nt: TGTGCCAGCAGTTCCCGACTAGCGGGAGATCCAGATACGCAGTATTTT
j_gene: TRBJ2-3; v_gene: TRBV4-1; abundance: NA; d_gene: NA; CDR3aa: CASSQGGPYLTDTQYF; CDR3nt: TGCGCCAGCAGCCAAGGAGGGCCGTATCTCACAGATACGCAGTATTTT
j_gene: TRBJ1-3; v_gene: TRBV5-1; abundance: NA; d_gene: NA; CDR3aa: CASSWGPEDGNTIYF; CDR3nt: TGCGCCAGCAGCTGGGGACCCGAGGATGGAAACACCATATATTTT
j_gene: TRBJ2-7; v_gene: TRBV6-5; abundance: NA; d_gene: TRBD2; CDR3aa: CASSYLTSGRYEQYF; CDR3nt: TGTGCCAGCAGTTACTTGACTAGCGGGAGGTACGAGCAGTACTTC
j_gene: TRBJ1-1; v_gene: TRBV15; abundance: NA; d_gene: TRBD1; CDR3aa: CATSTTGWGTEAFF; CDR3nt: TGTGCCACCAGCACGACAGGGTGGGGCACTGAAGCTTTCTTT
j_gene: TRBJ1-1; v_gene: TRBV6-5; abundance: NA; d_gene: NA; CDR3aa: CASSYSSGLGAFF; CDR3nt: TGTGCCAGCAGTTACTCGTCAGGGTTGGGGGCTTTCTTT
j_gene: TRBJ1-3; v_gene: TRBV18; abundance: NA; d_gene: NA; CDR3aa: CASSPQGYSGNTIYF; CDR3nt: TGTGCCAGCTCACCACAGGGGTATTCGGGAAACACCATATATTTT
j_gene: TRBJ2-2; v_gene: TRBV10-3; abundance: NA; d_gene: TRBD1; CDR3aa: CAISQGAANTGELFF; CDR3nt: TGTGCCATCAGTCAGGGGGCTGCGAACACCGGGGAGCTGTTTTTT
j_gene: TRBJ1-4; v_gene: TRBV4-1; abundance: few; d_gene: NA; CDR3aa: CASSQDPTGGGEKLFF; CDR3nt: TGCGCCAGCAGCCAAGACCCGACAGGCGGGGGGGAAAAACTGTTTTTT
j_gene: TRBJ2-5; v_gene: TRBV6-5; abundance: NA; d_gene: NA; CDR3aa: CASSTGQYGETQYF; CDR3nt: TGTGCCAGCAGCACGGGACAATACGGGGAGACCCAGTACTTC
j_gene: TRBJ2-3; v_gene: TRBV13; abundance: NA; d_gene: NA; CDR3aa: CASSLQGFATDTQYF; CDR3nt: TGTGCCAGCAGCTTACAGGGCTTCGCGACAGATACGCAGTATTTT
j_gene: TRBJ2-1; v_gene: TRBV9; abundance: NA; d_gene: TRBD2; CDR3aa: CASSVGLAGHNEQFF; CDR3nt: TGTGCCAGCAGCGTAGGTCTAGCGGGCCACAATGAGCAGTTCTTC
j_gene: TRBJ2-6; v_gene: TRBV5-1; abundance: NA; d_gene: TRBD1; CDR3aa: CASGRDRTRSGANVLTF; CDR3nt: TGCGCCAGCGGCAGGGACAGGACCCGCTCTGGGGCCAACGTCCTGACTTTC
j_gene: TRBJ2-2; v_gene: TRBV5-1; abundance: NA; d_gene: TRBD2; CDR3aa: CASSPGLVAGELFF; CDR3nt: TGCGCCAGCAGCCCTGGACTAGTCGCTGGGGAGCTGTTTTTT
j_gene: TRBJ2-1; v_gene: TRBV5-1; abundance: NA; d_gene: TRBD2; CDR3aa: CASSLAGGQYNEQFF; CDR3nt: TGCGCCAGCAGCTTGGCGGGAGGGCAGTACAATGAGCAGTTCTTC
j_gene: TRBJ1-2; v_gene: TRBV7-2; abundance: few; d_gene: TRBD1; CDR3aa: CASSLVGTGSYGYTF; CDR3nt: TGTGCCAGCAGCTTAGTAGGGACAGGGTCCTATGGCTACACCTTC
j_gene: TRBJ2-1; v_gene: TRBV27; abundance: few; d_gene: TRBD2; CDR3aa: CASSPGLAGINEQFF; CDR3nt: TGTGCCAGCAGTCCGGGACTAGCGGGTATCAATGAGCAGTTCTTC